One sample yielded the 27 T cell receptor beta chains listed below, sequenced in a study of blood T cells in healthy people across ages. Next came a second PCR, run for about 7 to 12 cycles, which used a sample-barcoded 5' primer along with a J-beta primer mix. MiXCR, run by TCRdb on the 5' RACE reads, gives a single entry per CDR3 protein. The repertoire holds over a million distinct CDR3 sequences, more than 35% seen once, with about 19% in the top ten. Material for sequencing was blood. The receptors stem from a woman aged 55-70 years in good health.

This clonotype is a singleton in its sample. A much larger clone differs from this one at a single base, so this may be a read error. V is TRBV28 and J is TRBJ2-7, with D tentatively TRBD1 or TRBD2 (6 bases each). The CDR3 covers 12 residues. Per germline, CDR1 MDHEN and CDR2 SYDVKM. This CDR3 is CATSRGPYGQYF. The CDR3, as DNA: TGTGCCACAAGCCGGGGGCCCTACGGGCAGTACTTC.

In its sample, this clonotype was seen a few times. The chain combines TRBV12-3 or TRBV12-4 with TRBJ1-2, with D uncertain. V lost 6 bases and J 1 base, leaving 15 bases between the germline ends. This CDR3 region has 15 residues. This chain's CDR3 is CASSQPPDVNYGYTF. DNA for the CDR3: TGTGCCAGCAGCCAGCCCCCTGACGTTAACTATGGCTACACCTTC.

The chain uses TRBV7-2 and TRBJ2-5; D possibly corresponds to TRBD1 (6 bases). V lost 5 bases, J lost 5 bases, and 12 bases lay in between. Germline assignment: CDR1 SGHTA and CDR2 FQGNSA. The CDR3 covers 13 residues. The CDR3 DNA sequence: TGTGCCAGCAGCCAGGGACAAATTGAGACCCAGTACTTC. Its protein product is CASSQGQIETQYF.

The chain employs TRBV27 and TRBJ1-2, with D possibly matching TRBD1 (6 bases). V was pared by 6 bases and J by 4 bases, with 21 bases between. Germline assignment: CDR1 MNHEY and CDR2 SMNVEV (reference sequence). This CDR3 has 16 residues. The CDR3 DNA reads as TGTGCCAGCAGAGACCCCGGGACACCTGGCGGCTATGGCTACACCTTC. Translation: CASRDPGTPGGYGYTF.

Ten or more counts support this clonotype. This chain links TRBV6-2 or TRBV6-3 with TRBJ2-7; D possibly uses TRBD1 or TRBD2 (6 bases each). V dropped 0 bases and J dropped 2 bases, with 14 bases sitting between them. The germline CDR1 and CDR2 sequences are MNHEY and SVGEGT. CDR3 length: 16 residues. The CDR3 DNA is TGTGCCAGCAGTTACTCGTGGGACACGGGGGCCTACGAGCAGTACTTC. Amino acids: CASSYSWDTGAYEQYF.

The chain has TRBV2 and TRBJ2-1, with TRBD2 matching 8 bases. With V trimmed by 5 bases and J by 4 bases, 7 bases remained unmatched. Germline values: CDR1 SNHLY, CDR2 FYNNEI. This CDR3 is built from 15 residues. The CDR3 DNA sequence: TGTGCCAGCAGTAGGACTAGCTCACGATACAATGAGCAGTTCTTC. As protein: CASSRTSSRYNEQFF.

This clonotype came up a few times. This rearrangement joins TRBV27 to TRBJ1-1, with 7 nucleotides matching TRBD1. V gave up 3 bases and J gave up 6 bases; unmatched junction bases: 7. This CDR3 spans 14 amino acids. Germline V gene sequence: CDR1 MNHEY, CDR2 SMNVEV (reference sequence). For the CDR3, the DNA is TGTGCCAGCAGTTTCCGGGGAGGGGGCTCTGAAGCTTTCTTT. Protein: CASSFRGGGSEAFF.

CDR3 region: CSAREGPGGETQYF. The CDR3 DNA sequence: TGCAGTGCTAGAGAAGGACCAGGGGGAGAGACCCAGTACTTC. The V and J genes are TRBV20-1 and TRBJ2-5; 7 bases agree with TRBD1. Germline V lookup: CDR1 DFQATT, CDR2 SNEGSKA (reference sequence). The CDR3 loop spans 14 amino acids. Trimming removed 0 bases from V and 4 bases from J; junction bases left unmatched: 5.

This sequence joins TRBV29-1 and TRBJ2-7; D remains unclear. Between the trimmed V and J ends, which lost 7 bases and 2 bases, there was a span of 21 bases. Germline loops: CDR1 SQVTM, CDR2 ANQGSEA. There are 15 residues in the CDR3. The CDR3 DNA reads TGCAGCGAGTGGTTACCGCTCCGGGTCCCCTACGAGCAGTACTTC. Protein product: CSEWLPLRVPYEQYF.

The CDR3 DNA is TGTGCCAGCACCGGGACACCTTCCTCCTTTGAGACCCAGTACTTC. Translated, it gives CASTGTPSSFETQYF. The rearrangement links TRBV9 to TRBJ2-5; possible D gene TRBD1, 6 bases. Germline lookup yields CDR1 SGDLS and CDR2 YYNGEE. V lost 6 bases and J lost 5, with 20 bases in between. The CDR3 is made up of 15 amino acids.

In the case of this clonotype: A junction boundary mismatches the germline segment, possibly from a read error. The V and J genes are TRBV4-1 and TRBJ2-7; TRBD2 might be the D (6 bases). The CDR3 is 15 residues long. In germline, CDR1 is MGHRA, CDR2 YSYEKL. In DNA, the CDR3 is TGCACCAGCAGCCCATTATCGGGGGAAGACTACGAGCAGTACTTC. Translated: CTSSPLSGEDYEQYF.

This sequence joins TRBV6-6 and TRBJ1-5; the D gene is possibly TRBD1 (6 bases). The V gene's germline CDR1 is MNHNY and CDR2 SVGAGI (reference sequence). Trimming cost V 7 bases and J 2 bases, with 12 bases left between them. The CDR3 is made up of 14 amino acids. The CDR3 sequence is CASIQGSGNQPQHF. The CDR3, as DNA: TGTGCCAGCATCCAGGGGTCGGGCAATCAGCCCCAGCATTTT.

About this clonotype: Germline and junction disagree at one end, which may indicate a read error. Here the CDR3 DNA reads TGTGCCATCAGCGGGGGGGCCTACACCGGGGAGCTGTTTTTT. This encodes CAISGGAYTGELFF. This sequence joins TRBV7-9 and TRBJ2-2, with 10 bases fitting TRBD2. Germline V CDR1 and CDR2: SEHNR, FQNEAQ (reference sequence). The CDR3 spans 14 residues.

The rearrangement links TRBV20-1 to TRBJ2-7, with 9 bases matching TRBD2. The CDR3 is 12 amino acids. From germline, CDR1 is DFQATT and CDR2 SNEGSKA (reference sequence). The junction had 2 bases not matched to a gene; V was cut back by 5 bases and J by 3 bases. The CDR3 DNA is TGCAGTGCTCCGACTAGCGGCTACGAGCAGTACTTC. It is translated as CSAPTSGYEQYF.

The chain links TRBV7-7 to TRBJ2-3; D possibly corresponds to TRBD2 (6 bases). Germline-derived CDR1 and CDR2 are SSHAT and FNYEAQ (reference sequence). The CDR3 loop spans 14 amino acids. V dropped 10 bases and J dropped 6 bases, with 20 bases sitting between them. This chain's CDR3 is CATERRGGGDTQYF. Written as DNA, the CDR3 is TGTGCCACCGAACGCCGGGGAGGAGGCGATACGCAGTATTTT. Using reference TRBV7-7 and TRBJ2-3 for the parts outside the CDR3, the full variable domain is GAGVSQSPRYKVTKRGQDVTLRCDPISSHATLYWYQQALGQGPEFLTYFNYEAQPDKSGLPSDRFSAERPEGSISTLTIQRTEQRDSAMYRCATERRGGGDTQYFGPGTRLTVL.

This chain joins TRBV6-5 and TRBJ2-1; D may be TRBD1 or TRBD2 (5 bases each). This CDR3 has 14 amino acids. Between the trimmed V and J ends, which lost 7 bases and 2 bases, there was a span of 12 bases. Germline CDR1 reads MNHEY; CDR2 reads SVGAGI. The CDR3 reads CASIRDATYNEQFF. CDR3 in DNA: TGTGCCAGCATCCGGGACGCTACCTACAATGAGCAGTTCTTC.

The V and J genes are TRBV20-1 and TRBJ2-5, with D possibly being TRBD2 (6 bases). With 5 bases removed from V and 1 base from J, the gap between germline ends came to 14 bases. The length of the CDR3 is 14 residues. CDR1 is DFQATT and CDR2 is SNEGSKA in the germline V gene (reference sequence). The CDR3 sequence: CSAYVGLPQETQYF. In nucleotides, the CDR3 is TGCAGTGCTTACGTGGGACTGCCCCAAGAGACCCAGTACTTC.

The chain joins TRBV6-5 to TRBJ2-7; TRBD1 is a possible D gene (5 bases). Germline CDR1 and CDR2: MNHEY and SVGAGI. V was pared by 6 bases and J by 3 bases, with 9 bases between. The CDR3 runs 12 residues. The DNA of the CDR3 is TGTGCCAGCAGAGACAGATACTACGAGCAGTACTTC. It encodes CASRDRYYEQYF.

This clonotype was seen ten or more times. J is TRBJ2-1 and V is TRBV11-2; D not resolved. V was clipped by 0 bases and J by 12 bases, with 9 bases between them. CDR1 SGHAT and CDR2 FQNNGV come from the germline V gene. This CDR3 region has 12 residues. CDR3 region: CASSLEAARQFF. In DNA form, the CDR3 reads TGTGCCAGCAGCTTAGAGGCAGCTCGGCAGTTCTTC.

J is TRBJ2-5 and V is TRBV11-2, with 15 bases matching TRBD2. The J call may be incorrect, as the DNA end agrees better with TRBJ2-7. Germline loops: CDR1 SGHAT, CDR2 FQNNGV. The CDR3 runs 21 residues. The CDR3 region is CASSLGLPGLAGGIAYYEQYF. The CDR3 DNA is TGTGCCAGCAGCTTAGGACTCCCGGGACTAGCGGGAGGAATCGCCTATTACGAGCAGTACTTC.

As for this clonotype: The junction and the germline gene differ at one end; a read error may be behind it. V is TRBV3-1 and J is TRBJ2-7; D assignment may be TRBD1 or TRBD2 (5 bases each). Germline V gene data show CDR1 as LGHDT and CDR2 as YNNKEL (reference sequence). The CDR3 is 17 amino acids. CDR3 amino acids: CASSQDQKAGASHEQYF. The DNA of the CDR3 is TGCGCCAGCAGCCAAGATCAGAAGGCCGGGGCCTCCCACGAGCAGTACTTC.

This clonotype was recorded once. Since a much larger clone is just one base distant, this may be a read error. The V and J genes are TRBV12-3 or TRBV12-4 and TRBJ2-5; D is unresolved. Trimming pared 5 bases from V and 1 base from J, leaving 8 bases between. CDR3 size: 13 residues. CDR3 nucleotides: TGTGCCAGCAGTGTTGTCTTCCAAGAGACCCAGTACTTC. This codes for CASSVVFQETQYF.

The genes are TRBV6-4 and TRBJ2-1; either TRBD1 or TRBD2 may fit D (5 bases each). The CDR3 is made up of 13 amino acids. Germline loops: CDR1 MRHNA, CDR2 SNTAGT. V shed 1 base and J shed 10 bases, with 11 bases lying between them. CDR3 loop: CASSDYPGREQFF. The CDR3 region has the DNA TGTGCCAGCAGTGACTATCCGGGACGGGAGCAGTTCTTC.

This clonotype came up a few times. The rearrangement joins TRBV5-1 to TRBJ2-5; D possibly matches TRBD1 or TRBD2 (5 bases each). This CDR3 has 15 amino acids. V was pared by 4 bases and J by 5 bases, with 18 bases between. Germline loops: CDR1 SGHRS, CDR2 YFSETQ. The CDR3 nucleotides are TGCGCCAGCAGCCCAGGGACGAGGAATGAGGAGACCCAGTACTTC. It specifies CASSPGTRNEETQYF.

This clonotype was detected only a few times. V and J are TRBV6-2 or TRBV6-3 and TRBJ2-7, with D possibly TRBD2 on 7 matching bases. Trimming stripped 5 bases from V and 2 bases from J, with 16 bases between. The CDR3 consists of 15 residues. CDR1 and CDR2 (germline): MNHEY, SVGEGT. CDR3 nucleotides: TGTGCCAGCAGTGGGAGGGGTGGACAGACCTACGAGCAGTACTTC. Amino acid sequence: CASSGRGGQTYEQYF.

V gene TRBV13 combines with J gene TRBJ2-5; unclear D gene. The CDR3 is 13 residues long. The germline V gene has CDR1 PRHDT and CDR2 FYEKMQ (reference sequence). V was clipped by 0 bases and J by 4 bases, with 6 bases between them. This CDR3 reads CASSLGNRETQYF. The CDR3 nucleotides read TGTGCCAGCAGCTTAGGCAACCGAGAGACCCAGTACTTC.

This clonotype was detected many times. The chain uses TRBV7-9 and TRBJ2-7, with TRBD2 matching over 8 bases. This CDR3 is built from 13 residues. The germline gives CDR1 SEHNR, CDR2 FQNEAQ (reference sequence). V lost 5 bases and J lost 5; bases outside the gene matches: 5. The CDR3 region has the DNA TGTGCCAGCAGCCCATCACTAGCGGACGAGCAGTACTTC. Translation gives CASSPSLADEQYF.